The 9 T cell receptor beta chains given below trace back to one sample, sequenced in a study of Ad26.COV2.S vaccination and SARS-CoV-2 variants. Measured with immunoSEQ multiplex PCR; TCRdb has only the in-frame clones, and not every one. Of roughly 350,000 clones listed, over 75% are singletons. Treatment meaning: 15 to 20 received Ad26.COV2.S at low or high dose, single or two shots; 5 received placebo; per-sample allocation not given. Following the first vaccine or placebo injection, samples were taken on day 63. The material sequenced was peripheral blood, taken in a trial of Ad26.COV2.S vaccine versus placebo. Receptor source: a person aged 18-60 years who received the Ad26.COV2.S COVID-19 vaccine or a placebo.

V and J are TRBV5-1 and TRBJ2-7; weak D call: TRBD2 (5 bases). V dropped 4 bases and J dropped 3 bases, with 17 bases sitting between them. In germline, CDR1 is SGHRS, CDR2 YFSETQ. The CDR3 is 15 residues long. The CDR3 loop reads CASSPMDWKDYEQYF. The CDR3 nucleotides are TGCGCCAGCAGCCCTATGGACTGGAAAGACTACGAGCAGTACTTC.

V and J are TRBV2 and TRBJ1-5, with D uncertain. Trimming removed 7 bases from V and 6 bases from J, with 19 bases in between. Germline CDR1 SNHLY, CDR2 FYNNEI. CDR3 length: 15 amino acids. The CDR3 sequence is CASNPVGRASQPQHF. CDR3 DNA sequence: TGTGCCAGCAACCCAGTGGGGAGGGCCTCTCAGCCCCAGCATTTT.

The gene calls are TRBV18 and TRBJ1-1; D gene ambiguous. The CDR3 runs 13 residues. V lost 3 bases and J lost 4, with 9 bases in between. Germline CDR1 and CDR2: KGHSH and LQKENI. The CDR3 here is CASSPEGPTEAFF. The CDR3 DNA reads TGTGCCAGCTCACCGGAGGGTCCCACTGAAGCTTTCTTT.

The V call is TRBV25-1, the J call TRBJ1-2, with D tentatively TRBD1 (6 bases). The CDR3 totals 14 residues. Germline V gives CDR1 MGHDK, CDR2 SYGVNS. Trimming took 0 bases from V and 8 from J, leaving 13 bases between them. This CDR3 is CASSEYGGARGYTF. CDR3 coding DNA: TGTGCCAGCAGTGAATATGGGGGGGCGCGAGGCTACACCTTC.

The V gene is TRBV5-6, the J gene TRBJ2-7; TRBD1 aligns across 8 bases. CDR1 is SGHDT, CDR2 YYEEEE, per germline. The CDR3 has 15 residues. J lost 3 bases, V lost 4 bases, and 9 bases had no gene match. DNA of the CDR3: TGTGCCAGCAGCCAAATGGACAGGGTGGACTACGAGCAGTACTTC. Its protein is CASSQMDRVDYEQYF.

V and J are TRBV5-1 and TRBJ2-1, with TRBD1 matching 9 bases. Germline assignment: CDR1 SGHRS and CDR2 YFSETQ. The CDR3 has 15 residues. V lost 7 bases to trimming and J lost 7 bases; unmatched junction nucleotides: 12. CDR3 nucleotides: TGCGCCAGCTACTTGGGACAGGGAACGGGGAATGAGCAGTTCTTC. This codes for CASYLGQGTGNEQFF.

This rearrangement joins TRBV7-6 to TRBJ2-7; 7 nucleotides agree with TRBD2. CDR3 length: 14 amino acids. The J segment lost 0 bases and the V segment lost 2 bases, leaving 1 base of the junction unmatched. Germline V gene data show CDR1 as SGHVS and CDR2 as FNYEAQ. The CDR3 region is CASSLSGTSYEQYF. The CDR3 bases are TGTGCCAGCAGCTTAAGCGGGACCTCCTACGAGCAGTACTTC.

This chain links TRBV11-2 with TRBJ2-5; 12 bases are a match to TRBD2. The CDR3 consists of 14 residues. Trimming at V came to 6 bases and at J to 10 bases, leaving 9 bases not matched to a gene. Germline CDR1 is SGHAT and CDR2 is FQNNGV. CDR3 DNA sequence: TGTGCCAGCAGTCCACCTAGCGGGGGGGGTGGCCAGTACTTC. Translating it yields CASSPPSGGGGQYF. The full variable domain, rest sourced from reference TRBV11-2 and TRBJ2-5, is EAGVAQSPRYKIIEKRQSVAFWCNPISGHATLYWYQQILGQGPKLLIQFQNNGVVDDSQLPKDRFSAERLKGVDSTLKIQPAKLEDSAVYLCASSPPSGGGGQYFGPGTRLLVL.

The chain employs TRBV6-5 and TRBJ1-1; TRBD1 agrees at 10 bases. The CDR3 is made up of 15 amino acids. Germline CDR1 MNHEY, CDR2 SVGAGI. V dropped 4 bases and J dropped 4; count of bases not matched to a gene: 6. CDR3 region: CASSSGQGLVTEAFF. Here the CDR3 DNA reads TGTGCCAGCAGTTCGGGACAGGGGCTTGTCACTGAAGCTTTCTTT.